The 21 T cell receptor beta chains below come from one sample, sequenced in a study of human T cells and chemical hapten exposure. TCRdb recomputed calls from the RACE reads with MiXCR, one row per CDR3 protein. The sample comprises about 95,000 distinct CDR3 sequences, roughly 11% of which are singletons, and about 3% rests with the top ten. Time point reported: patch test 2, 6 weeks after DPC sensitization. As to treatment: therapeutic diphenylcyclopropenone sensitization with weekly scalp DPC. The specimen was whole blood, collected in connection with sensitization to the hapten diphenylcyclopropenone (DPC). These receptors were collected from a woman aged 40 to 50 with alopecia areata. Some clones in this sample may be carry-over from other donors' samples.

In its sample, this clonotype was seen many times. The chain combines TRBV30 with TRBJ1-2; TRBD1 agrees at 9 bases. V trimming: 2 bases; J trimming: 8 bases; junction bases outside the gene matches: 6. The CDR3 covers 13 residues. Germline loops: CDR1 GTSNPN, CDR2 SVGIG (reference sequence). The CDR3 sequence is CAWSRQGVEGYTF. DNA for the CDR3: TGTGCCTGGAGTCGACAGGGGGTGGAGGGCTACACCTTC.

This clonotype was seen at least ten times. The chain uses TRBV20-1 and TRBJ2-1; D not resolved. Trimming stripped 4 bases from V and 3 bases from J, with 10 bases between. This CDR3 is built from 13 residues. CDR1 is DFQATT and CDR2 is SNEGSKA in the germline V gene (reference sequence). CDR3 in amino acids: CSATQAVYNEQFF. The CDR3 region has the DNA TGCAGTGCTACGCAGGCGGTCTACAATGAGCAGTTCTTC.

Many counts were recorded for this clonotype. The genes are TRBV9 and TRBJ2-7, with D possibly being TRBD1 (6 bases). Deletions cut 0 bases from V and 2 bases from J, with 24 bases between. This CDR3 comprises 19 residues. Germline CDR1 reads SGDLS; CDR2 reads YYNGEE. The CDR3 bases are TGTGCCAGCAGCGTAGGGCCGACTAACTCCGGGACACCCCCCTACGAGCAGTACTTC. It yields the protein CASSVGPTNSGTPPYEQYF.

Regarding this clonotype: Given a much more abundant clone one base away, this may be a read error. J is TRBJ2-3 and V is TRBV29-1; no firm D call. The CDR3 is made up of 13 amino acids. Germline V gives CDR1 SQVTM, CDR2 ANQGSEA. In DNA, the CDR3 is TGCAGCACCAGGAGAACCTACACAGATACGCAGTGTTTT. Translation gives CSTRRTYTDTQCF.

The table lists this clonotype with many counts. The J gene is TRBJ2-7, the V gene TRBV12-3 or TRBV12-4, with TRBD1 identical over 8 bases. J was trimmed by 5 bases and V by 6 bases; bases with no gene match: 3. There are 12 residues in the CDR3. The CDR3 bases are TGTGCCAGCAGCTCGACAGGGGACGAGCAGTACTTC. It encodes CASSSTGDEQYF.

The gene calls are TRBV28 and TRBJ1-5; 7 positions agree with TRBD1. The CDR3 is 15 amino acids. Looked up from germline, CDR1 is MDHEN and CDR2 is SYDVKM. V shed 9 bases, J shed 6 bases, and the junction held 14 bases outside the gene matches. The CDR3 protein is CASTPSTGVSQPQHF. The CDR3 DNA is TGTGCCAGTACCCCTTCTACAGGGGTAAGTCAGCCCCAGCATTTT.

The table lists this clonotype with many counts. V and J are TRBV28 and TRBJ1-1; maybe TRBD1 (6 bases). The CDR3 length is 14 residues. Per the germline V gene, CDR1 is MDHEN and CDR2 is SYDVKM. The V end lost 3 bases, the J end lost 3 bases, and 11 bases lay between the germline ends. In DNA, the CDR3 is TGTGCCAGCAGTTTGGGGGCCAGCTACACTGAAGCTTTCTTT. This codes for CASSLGASYTEAFF.

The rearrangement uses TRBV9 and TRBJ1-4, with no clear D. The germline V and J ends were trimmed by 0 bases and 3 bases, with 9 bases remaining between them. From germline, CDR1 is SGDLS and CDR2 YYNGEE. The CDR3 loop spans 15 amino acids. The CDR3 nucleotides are TGTGCCAGCAGCGTAGACGAGAGGCCTAATGAAAAACTGTTTTTT. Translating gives CASSVDERPNEKLFF.

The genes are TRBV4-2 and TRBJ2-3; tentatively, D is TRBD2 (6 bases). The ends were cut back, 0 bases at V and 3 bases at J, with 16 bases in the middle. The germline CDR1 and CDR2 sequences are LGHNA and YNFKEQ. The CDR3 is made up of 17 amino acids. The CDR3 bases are TGTGCCAGCAGCCAAGATCCCCCGGGAGCGAGAACAGATACGCAGTATTTT. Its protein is CASSQDPPGARTDTQYF.

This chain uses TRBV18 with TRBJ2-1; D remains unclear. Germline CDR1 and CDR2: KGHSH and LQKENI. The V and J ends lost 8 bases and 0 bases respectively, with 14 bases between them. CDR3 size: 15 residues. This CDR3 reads CASTLGGISYNEQFF. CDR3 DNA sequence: TGTGCCAGCACTCTAGGTGGCATCTCCTACAATGAGCAGTTCTTC.

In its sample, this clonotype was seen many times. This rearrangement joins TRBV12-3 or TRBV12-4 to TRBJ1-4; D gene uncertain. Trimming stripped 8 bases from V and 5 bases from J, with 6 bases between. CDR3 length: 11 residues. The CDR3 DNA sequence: TGTGCCAGCCAACTCAATGAAAAACTGTTTTTT. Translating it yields CASQLNEKLFF.

CDR3 in amino acids: CASSSPMSPGRSEYEQYF. The CDR3 nucleotides are TGTGCCAGCAGTTCCCCCATGTCACCGGGCCGGTCTGAGTACGAGCAGTACTTC. The rearrangement links TRBV28 to TRBJ2-7; D ambiguous. The length of the CDR3 is 18 residues. The germline CDR1 and CDR2 sequences are MDHEN and SYDVKM. The ends were cut back, 4 bases at V and 4 bases at J, with 26 bases in the middle.

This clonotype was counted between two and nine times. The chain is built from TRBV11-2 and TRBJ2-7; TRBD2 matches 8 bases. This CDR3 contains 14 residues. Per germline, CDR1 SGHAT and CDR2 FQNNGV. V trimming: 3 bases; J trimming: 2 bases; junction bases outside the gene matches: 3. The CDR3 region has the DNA TGTGCCAGCAGCTTCGCGGGAGGCACCTACGAGCAGTACTTC. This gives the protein CASSFAGGTYEQYF.

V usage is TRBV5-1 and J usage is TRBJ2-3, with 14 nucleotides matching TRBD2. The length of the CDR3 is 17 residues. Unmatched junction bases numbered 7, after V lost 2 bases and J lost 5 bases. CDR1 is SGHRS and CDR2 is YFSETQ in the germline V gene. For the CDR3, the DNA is TGCGCCAGCAGCTTATATGGACTAGCGGGAGGAGAAGATACGCAGTATTTT. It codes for CASSLYGLAGGEDTQYF.

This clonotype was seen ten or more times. The CDR3 sequence is CASSYRGREAFF. CDR3 nucleotides: TGTGCCAGCAGCTACAGGGGTAGGGAAGCTTTCTTT. The chain uses TRBV28 and TRBJ1-1, with 7 bases lining up with TRBD1. V shed 6 bases and J 8 bases; nucleotides not matched to a gene: 6. CDR1 MDHEN and CDR2 SYDVKM come from the germline V gene. The CDR3 extends over 12 amino acids.

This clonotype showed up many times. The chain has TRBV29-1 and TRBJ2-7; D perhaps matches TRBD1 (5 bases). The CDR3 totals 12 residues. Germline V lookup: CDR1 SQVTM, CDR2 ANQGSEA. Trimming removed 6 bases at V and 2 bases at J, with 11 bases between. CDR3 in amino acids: CSVKGNPYEQYF. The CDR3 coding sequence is TGCAGCGTAAAGGGGAATCCCTACGAGCAGTACTTC.

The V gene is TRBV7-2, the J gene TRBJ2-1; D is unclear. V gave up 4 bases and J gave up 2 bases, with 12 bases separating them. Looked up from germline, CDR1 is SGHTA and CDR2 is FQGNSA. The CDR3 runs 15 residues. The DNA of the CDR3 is TGTGCCAGCAGCTCAGCTAGAGACACCTACAATGAGCAGTTCTTC. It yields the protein CASSSARDTYNEQFF.

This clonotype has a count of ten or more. The DNA for the CDR3 is TGTGCCAGCAGCTTGAAAAGGGATCAGCCCCAGCATTTT. Its protein product is CASSLKRDQPQHF. The chain links TRBV7-6 to TRBJ1-5; D gene ambiguous. The CDR3 runs 13 residues. Germline V gives CDR1 SGHVS, CDR2 FNYEAQ. The V end lost 3 bases, the J end lost 5 bases, and 8 bases lay between the germline ends.

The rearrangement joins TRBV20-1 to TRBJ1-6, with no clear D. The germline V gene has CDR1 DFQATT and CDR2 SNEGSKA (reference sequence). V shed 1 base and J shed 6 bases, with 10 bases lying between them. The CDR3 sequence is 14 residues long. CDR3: CSARVAVINSPLHF. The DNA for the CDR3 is TGCAGTGCTAGAGTTGCAGTGATTAATTCACCCCTCCACTTT.

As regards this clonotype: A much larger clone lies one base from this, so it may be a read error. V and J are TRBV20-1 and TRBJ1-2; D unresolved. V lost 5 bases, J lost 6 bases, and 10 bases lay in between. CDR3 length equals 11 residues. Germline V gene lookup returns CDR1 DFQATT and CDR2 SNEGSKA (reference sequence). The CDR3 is CSADLSHGYTF. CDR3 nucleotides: TGCAGTGCTGACCTCAGCCATGGCTACACCTTC.

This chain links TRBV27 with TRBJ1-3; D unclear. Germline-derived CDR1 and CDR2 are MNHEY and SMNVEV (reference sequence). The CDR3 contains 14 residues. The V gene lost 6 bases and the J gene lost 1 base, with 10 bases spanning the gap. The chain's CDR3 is CASSTTQSGNTIYF. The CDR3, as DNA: TGTGCCAGCAGCACTACCCAGTCTGGAAACACCATATATTTT.